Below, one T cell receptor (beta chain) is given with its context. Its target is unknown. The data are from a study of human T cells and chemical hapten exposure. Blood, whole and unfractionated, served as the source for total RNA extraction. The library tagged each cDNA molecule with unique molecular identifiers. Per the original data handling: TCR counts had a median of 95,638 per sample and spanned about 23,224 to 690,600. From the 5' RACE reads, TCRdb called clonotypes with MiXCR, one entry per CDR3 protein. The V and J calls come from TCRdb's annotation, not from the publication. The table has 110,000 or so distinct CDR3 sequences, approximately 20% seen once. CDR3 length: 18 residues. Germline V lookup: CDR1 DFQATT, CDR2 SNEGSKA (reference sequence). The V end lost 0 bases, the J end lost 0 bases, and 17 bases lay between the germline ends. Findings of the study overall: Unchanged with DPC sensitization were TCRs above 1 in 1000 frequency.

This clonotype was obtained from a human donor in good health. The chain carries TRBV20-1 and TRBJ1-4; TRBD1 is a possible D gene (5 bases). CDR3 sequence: CSARDRAGWKATNEKLFF. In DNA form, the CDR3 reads TGCAGTGCTAGAGATAGGGCAGGGTGGAAGGCAACTAATGAAAAACTGTTTTTT.